This TCR beta chain comes out of a study of blood T cell repertoires in COVID-19. Assignment of participants to cohorts was predicated upon participant-reported clinical history. CDR1 and CDR2 from the germline V gene are SSHAT and FNYEAQ (reference sequence). The length of the CDR3 is 19 residues. Produced via immunoSEQ multiplex PCR; TCRdb's table is partial and in-frame only. The sample has over 250,000 clones; about 92% are singletons. Of note for this clone: A junction boundary mismatches the germline segment, possibly from a read error.

The chain combines TRBV7-7 with TRBJ2-7, with 8 bases that match TRBD2. The clonotype originates from a man aged 55-75 years who had recovered from COVID-19. Sequenced: PBMCs or T cells enriched from blood (not recorded which). CDR3 DNA: TGTGCTAGCAGCCCCCCGAGGGTTGCGGGAGGCTCGAGGTGCTACGAGCAGTACTTC. Protein: CASSPPRVAGGSRCYEQYF.